This TCR beta chain was profiled in a study of OX40 agonist ivuxolimab in advanced cancers. Study-wide background: The study gave patients intravenous ivuxolimab at 0.01 to 10 mg/kg every 2 weeks.

CDR1 and CDR2 from the germline V gene are MNHNS and SASEGT. CDR3 size: 15 residues. The ends were cut back, 2 bases at V and 0 bases at J, with 8 bases in the middle. General study findings and limits: Averaging showed that CD8+ T cells had more expanded clones than CD4+ did.

The method was immunoSEQ multiplex PCR; TCRdb's version includes in-frame clones alone and lacks a portion of them. The sample lists roughly 100,000 clones, around 91% occurring once. With respect to this clone: The antigen is undetermined. Additional DNA sequences in this sample encode the identical CDR3.

This sample comprised CD4+ or CD8+ T cells sorted from blood, obtained in a trial of the OX40 agonist ivuxolimab. The chain has TRBV6-1 and TRBJ2-1; no clear D. This clonotype was obtained from an adult with an advanced solid tumor such as melanoma, head and neck, liver or kidney cancer. In DNA form, the CDR3 reads TGTGCCAGCAGTGAATACCGTGGCTCCTACAATGAGCAGTTCTTC. Its protein product is CASSEYRGSYNEQFF.